Listed below are T cell receptor beta chains from one sample, sequenced in a study of kidney transplant recipient with SARS-CoV-2 infection. From the reads, TCRdb called clonotypes with MiXCR, one entry per CDR3 protein. The sample holds about 250,000 distinct CDR3 sequences, around 28% seen once. The material was a blood sample, obtained at baseline and on roughly day 110 from a kidney transplant recipient. These TCRs come from a male patient between 25 and 39 years old who had COVID-19 and was a kidney transplant recipient. Some T cells may be provided by the graft donor. CDR3s include the opening cysteine and the closing phenylalanine or tryptophan. Each record gives: V gene, J gene, clone size, CDR3 length, D gene, CDR3 DNA, CDR3 protein. A D gene is named only where the DNA matches it firmly. Clone size is stated in some rows and not others, as once, few, many or a class when expanded.

TRBV4-3	TRBJ2-5	many	18	NA	TGCGCCAGCAGCCAAGGGTCCCGCATGACGGGATCCAGGGAGACCCAGTACTTC	CASSQGSRMTGSRETQYF
TRBV7-2	TRBJ1-1	many	13	NA	TGTGCCAGCAAAACTGGCGGGAACACTGAAGCTTTCTTT	CASKTGGNTEAFF
TRBV25-1	TRBJ2-1	many	13	NA	TGTGCCCCCTCTTTGGGGGGCCGGAATGAGCAGTTCTTC	CAPSLGGRNEQFF
TRBV20-1	TRBJ2-7	many	15	TRBD2	TGCAGTGCTAGAGATATACAGCGGGAGGGCCTCGAGCAGTACTTC	CSARDIQREGLEQYF
TRBV5-6	TRBJ2-1	NA	16	NA	TGTGCCAGCAGCTTGAACCTTCTGGCATCCTACAATAAGCAGTTCTTC	CASSLNLLASYNKQFF
TRBV12-2	TRBJ1-2	many	17	NA	TGTGCAAGTCGCAATGGAGGGACTCCACGAAAGACCTATGGCTACACCTTC	CASRNGGTPRKTYGYTF
TRBV19	TRBJ2-3	many	14	TRBD2	TGTGCCAGTCGGAAGCGGGAACTCACAGATACGCAGTATTTT	CASRKRELTDTQYF
TRBV29-1	TRBJ2-7	many	11	NA	TGCAGCGTTGCCCCCGGGCACGAGCAGTACTTC	CSVAPGHEQYF
TRBV19	TRBJ1-5	many	13	TRBD1	TGTGCCAGTAGTGACAGGGTTAGTCAGCCCCAGCATTTT	CASSDRVSQPQHF
TRBV10-3	TRBJ2-1	NA	14	NA	TGTGTCATCCGTGGCAGCGGAGCATACAATGAGCAGTTCTTC	CVIRGSGAYNEQFF